A single TCR beta chain is shown here with its context. The CDR3 covers 16 residues. Germline loops: CDR1 SGHTA, CDR2 FQGTGA. Trimming pared 5 bases from V and 2 bases from J, leaving 16 bases between. These data originate in a study of technical replicates of blood from four donors. Data came from immunoSEQ multiplex PCR; TCRdb stores just in-frame clones and leaves some out. The data show about 97,000 clones, 96% seen once. The chain uses TRBV7-3 and TRBJ2-1, with D tentatively TRBD2 (6 bases). Sequencing was done on a sample of T cells isolated from PBMCs. The source of this sequence is a human donor in good health. Here the CDR3 DNA reads TGTGCCAGCAGCCCAGGGACTTCCCAGACCTACAATGAGCAGTTCTTC. Its protein is CASSPGTSQTYNEQFF.